Presented here are 28 T cell receptor beta chains from one specimen sequenced in a study of cytomegalovirus exposure and HLA in healthy donors. Some clones are missing from TCRdb's copy, which holds only in-frame ones; the method was immunoSEQ multiplex PCR. The sample lists about 180,000 clones; 86% were seen once. Sequenced sample: PBMCs. These receptors all stem from a man younger than 35 in good health and CMV-seropositive.

V is TRBV27 and J is TRBJ2-7; 10 nucleotides agree with TRBD2. This CDR3 has 14 residues. The germline V gene has CDR1 MNHEY and CDR2 SMNVEV (reference sequence). V trimming: 7 bases; J trimming: 1 base; junction bases outside the gene matches: 4. The CDR3 bases are TGTGCCAGCAAAACAGCGGGGGGGTCCTACGAGCAGTACTTC. The encoded protein is CASKTAGGSYEQYF.

The chain links TRBV13 to TRBJ2-7; 10 bases line up with TRBD1. Germline CDR1 PRHDT, CDR2 FYEKMQ (reference sequence). The CDR3 contains 12 residues. Unmatched junction bases numbered 3, after V lost 11 bases and J lost 2 bases. Here the CDR3 DNA reads TGTGCCTCTGGGACAGGGGCCTACGAGCAGTACTTC. It specifies CASGTGAYEQYF.

The CDR3 protein is CASSLGQGRREKLFF. In nucleotides, the CDR3 is TGTGCCAGCAGCTTAGGACAGGGGAGGAGAGAAAAACTGTTTTTT. The chain has TRBV11-2 and TRBJ1-4, with 8 bases that match TRBD1. V lost 1 base and J lost 8; bases outside the gene matches: 6. Germline values: CDR1 SGHAT, CDR2 FQNNGV. The CDR3 has 15 residues.

The chain combines TRBV7-9 with TRBJ2-1; TRBD2 agrees at 9 bases. The ends lost 2 bases at V and 7 bases at J; junction bases unmatched: 6. Per the germline V gene, CDR1 is SEHNR and CDR2 is FQNEAQ (reference sequence). This CDR3 spans 15 amino acids. The CDR3 protein is CASSLSAGGSNEQFF. CDR3 DNA sequence: TGTGCCAGCAGCTTATCAGCGGGAGGTAGTAATGAGCAGTTCTTC.

Ten or more counts support this clone. J is TRBJ2-3 and V is TRBV6-4; D uncertain. The V end lost 5 bases, the J end lost 1 base, and 13 bases lay between the germline ends. CDR1 and CDR2 from the germline V gene are MRHNA and SNTAGT. The CDR3 runs to 15 residues. The CDR3 nucleotides are TGTGCCAGCAGTCCCCTCCCGACTGGCACAGATACGCAGTATTTT. Its protein product is CASSPLPTGTDTQYF.

CDR3 residues: CASSVAGRYGQETQYF. The CDR3 bases are TGTGCCAGCAGCGTAGCGGGGAGATATGGCCAAGAGACCCAGTACTTC. The chain has TRBV9 and TRBJ2-5, with D maybe TRBD2 (5 bases). Germline V gives CDR1 SGDLS, CDR2 YYNGEE. This CDR3 comprises 16 residues. Trimming removed 0 bases at V and 1 base at J, with 13 bases between.

CDR3 sequence reads: CASRSLQGGTDTQYF. The CDR3 nucleotides read TGTGCCAGCAGAAGCCTACAGGGAGGCACAGATACGCAGTATTTT. The chain couples TRBV6-1 to TRBJ2-3; possibly TRBD1 for D (6 bases). CDR3 length: 15 amino acids. Trimming shortened V by 6 bases and J by 1 base, and 14 bases separated the two germline ends. Germline V gives CDR1 MNHNS, CDR2 SASEGT.

The V call is TRBV30, the J call TRBJ1-2; possibly TRBD1 for D (5 bases). Per germline, CDR1 GTSNPN and CDR2 SVGIG (reference sequence). V was pared by 2 bases and J by 4 bases, with 17 bases between. The CDR3 sequence is 15 residues long. The CDR3 loop reads CAWSTRAGYGYGYTF. The CDR3 DNA sequence: TGTGCCTGGAGTACAAGGGCAGGGTACGGCTATGGCTACACCTTC.

CDR3 loop: CSVGTNNEKLFF. The CDR3, as DNA: TGCAGCGTTGGGACAAATAATGAAAAACTGTTTTTT. The rearrangement joins TRBV29-1 to TRBJ1-4; D may be TRBD1 (5 bases). The CDR3 totals 12 residues. Germline V CDR1 and CDR2: SQVTM, ANQGSEA. V lost 4 bases, J lost 4 bases, and 7 bases lay in between.

A word on this clone: Within the sample, other DNA sequences also encode this same CDR3. The chain joins TRBV25-1 to TRBJ2-3, with no clear D. Trimming stripped 7 bases from V and 5 bases from J, with 7 bases between. This CDR3 region has 11 residues. CDR1 MGHDK and CDR2 SYGVNS come from the germline V gene. The CDR3 sequence is CASTFGDTQYF. In DNA, the CDR3 is TGTGCCAGCACTTTCGGAGATACGCAGTATTTT.

This chain links TRBV28 with TRBJ2-7; D possibly corresponds to TRBD1 (6 bases). The CDR3 consists of 17 residues. CDR1 is MDHEN, CDR2 SYDVKM, per germline. The germline V and J ends were trimmed by 5 bases and 0 bases, with 20 bases remaining between them. The CDR3 DNA follows: TGTGCCAGCAGTGGACAGTTGACCACCTTGAGCTCCTACGAGCAGTACTTC. Translating it yields CASSGQLTTLSSYEQYF. The full variable domain, with the rest looked up from reference TRBV28 and TRBJ2-7, is DVKVTQSSRYLVKRTGEKVFLECVQDMDHENMFWYRQDPGLGLRLIYFSYDVKMKEKGDIPEGYSVSREKKERFSLILESASTNQTSMYLCASSGQLTTLSSYEQYFGPGTRLTVT.

The chain combines TRBV4-3 with TRBJ2-1, with TRBD1 identical over 8 bases. With 0 bases clipped from V and 8 bases from J, the junction kept 6 bases outside the gene matches. From germline, CDR1 is LGHNA and CDR2 YSLEER. The CDR3 contains 15 residues. The CDR3 protein is CASSQDRGRTHEQFF. The CDR3 nucleotides read TGCGCCAGCAGCCAAGACAGGGGGCGAACACATGAGCAGTTCTTC.

In DNA form, the CDR3 reads TGTGCCAGCAGTTTAGGGGGCCTGGGTAGTTTCGGGCATTTT. This encodes CASSLGGLGSFGHF. The chain has TRBV28 and TRBJ1-5, with D possibly matching TRBD1 (6 bases). V was pared by 2 bases and J by 15 bases, with 20 bases between. CDR1 is MDHEN, CDR2 SYDVKM, per germline. The CDR3 is made up of 14 amino acids.

The chain employs TRBV29-1 and TRBJ1-2, with a possible D match to TRBD1 (5 bases). Trimming stripped 3 bases from V and 4 bases from J, with 15 bases between. CDR3 length: 14 residues. From germline, CDR1 is SQVTM and CDR2 ANQGSEA. The CDR3 nucleotides are TGCAGCGTTGATGAACGACGGGGGAGCTATGGCTACACCTTC. This gives the protein CSVDERRGSYGYTF.

V and J are TRBV6-6 and TRBJ2-1; D perhaps matches TRBD2 (6 bases). The germline V gene has CDR1 MNHNY and CDR2 SVGAGI (reference sequence). V lost 8 bases and J 4 bases, leaving 12 bases between the germline ends. CDR3 length equals 13 residues. In DNA form, the CDR3 reads TGTGCCAGCCAGTGGACTAAATACAATGAGCAGTTCTTC. Its translation: CASQWTKYNEQFF.

The chain recombines TRBV27 with TRBJ1-1; TRBD1 is a possible D gene (5 bases). Trimming took off 5 bases at V and 4 bases at J, with 11 bases between the two ends. CDR3 length: 13 amino acids. CDR1 and CDR2 from the germline V gene are MNHEY and SMNVEV (reference sequence). CDR3 region: CASSIRVGTEAFF. CDR3 DNA sequence: TGTGCCAGCAGTATCAGGGTTGGCACTGAAGCTTTCTTT.

Only one count was recorded for this clone. The chain recombines TRBV19 with TRBJ2-3, with D perhaps matching TRBD2 (5 bases). CDR3 length: 15 residues. Per germline, CDR1 LNHDA and CDR2 SQIVND (reference sequence). V was clipped by 4 bases and J by 0 bases, with 11 bases between them. In nucleotides, the CDR3 is TGTGCCAGTAGTAAAGGACTGACTAGCACAGATACGCAGTATTTT. Translated: CASSKGLTSTDTQYF.

The chain recombines TRBV27 with TRBJ2-7; perhaps TRBD2 as D (6 bases). Trimming left V 5 bases short and J 2 bases short, with 13 bases between. This CDR3 is built from 14 residues. Germline lookup yields CDR1 MNHEY and CDR2 SMNVEV (reference sequence). This CDR3 is CASSPQEGPYEQYF. CDR3 DNA sequence: TGTGCCAGCAGTCCCCAGGAGGGTCCCTACGAGCAGTACTTC.

The V and J genes are TRBV7-2 and TRBJ1-1; the D is unclear. The CDR3 contains 13 residues. Trimming pared 0 bases from V and 3 bases from J, leaving 5 bases between. The germline V gene encodes CDR1 SGHTA and CDR2 FQGNSA. The CDR3 protein is CASSLAGDTEAFF. CDR3 nucleotide sequence: TGTGCCAGCAGCTTAGCAGGAGACACTGAAGCTTTCTTT.

The V gene is TRBV29-1, the J gene TRBJ1-3, with D tentatively TRBD1 (6 bases). Germline V gene lookup returns CDR1 SQVTM and CDR2 ANQGSEA. Trimming removed 4 bases from V and 0 bases from J, with 13 bases in between. This CDR3 is 15 amino acids long. DNA of the CDR3: TGCAGCGTTGTTGTTGTACAGGGCTCTGGAAACACCATATATTTT. Translating gives CSVVVVQGSGNTIYF.

The chain has TRBV4-3 and TRBJ2-1, with D perhaps matching TRBD2 (7 bases). Germline CDR1 LGHNA, CDR2 YSLEER. This CDR3 is built from 16 residues. The ends were cut back, 4 bases at V and 5 bases at J, with 18 bases in the middle. This chain's CDR3 is CASSPQGLAVDNEQFF. The CDR3, as DNA: TGCGCCAGCAGCCCCCAGGGGCTAGCGGTGGACAATGAGCAGTTCTTC.

This clone was counted once. This CDR3 is CAISEREWDEQFF. CDR3 nucleotides: TGTGCCATCAGTGAGCGGGAGTGGGATGAGCAGTTCTTC. This chain uses TRBV10-3 with TRBJ2-1, with D possibly being TRBD2 (6 bases). CDR3 length equals 13 residues. Trimming removed 2 bases at V and 8 bases at J, with 10 bases between. From germline, CDR1 is ENHRY and CDR2 SYGVKD.

The J gene is TRBJ2-1, the V gene TRBV6-5, with TRBD2 identical over 7 bases. CDR3 length: 15 residues. After removal of 5 bases from V and 1 base from J, the junction contained 5 bases not matched to a gene. Looked up from germline, CDR1 is MNHEY and CDR2 is SVGAGI. The CDR3 DNA is TGTGCCAGCAGTCAGGGCGGGAGTTCCTACAATGAGCAGTTCTTC. It is translated as CASSQGGSSYNEQFF.

The V call is TRBV28, the J call TRBJ2-7, with no clear D. The CDR3 is 13 residues long. The V end lost 6 bases, the J end lost 0 bases, and 9 bases lay between the germline ends. Germline V gene data show CDR1 as MDHEN and CDR2 as SYDVKM. CDR3 amino acids: CASRSTVSYEQYF. Written as DNA, the CDR3 is TGTGCCAGCAGGAGTACAGTCTCCTACGAGCAGTACTTC.

V and J are TRBV27 and TRBJ2-1, with 9 bases matching TRBD2. Germline V gene sequence: CDR1 MNHEY, CDR2 SMNVEV (reference sequence). V trimming: 9 bases; J trimming: 7 bases; junction bases outside the gene matches: 10. The CDR3 is 14 amino acids. The CDR3 sequence is CASHSAGGPNEQFF. DNA of the CDR3: TGTGCCAGTCATTCGGCGGGAGGGCCTAATGAGCAGTTCTTC.

The genes are TRBV28 and TRBJ1-3; D gene unclear. The CDR3 sequence is 16 residues long. Germline assignment: CDR1 MDHEN and CDR2 SYDVKM. V was pared by 4 bases and J by 0 bases, with 13 bases between. The CDR3 loop reads CASSSDTLSSGNTIYF. CDR3 nucleotide sequence: TGTGCCAGCAGTTCTGACACCTTGAGCTCTGGAAACACCATATATTTT.

The CDR3 DNA follows: TGTGCCAGCAGTACCGGACTAGCTACACACGAGCAGTACTTC. It codes for CASSTGLATHEQYF. This chain uses TRBV6-4 with TRBJ2-7; 8 nucleotides align to TRBD2. V was clipped by 5 bases and J by 5 bases; unmatched bases: 8. Germline lookup yields CDR1 MRHNA and CDR2 SNTAGT. The CDR3 has 14 residues.

The chain employs TRBV7-9 and TRBJ1-5; D is perhaps TRBD1 (5 bases). The ends were cut back, 3 bases at V and 2 bases at J, with 14 bases in the middle. The CDR3 spans 16 residues. Germline CDR1 and CDR2: SEHNR and FQNEAQ (reference sequence). CDR3 bases: TGTGCCAGCAGCTTGGTTACAGGAAGGCGCAATCAGCCCCAGCATTTT. Protein: CASSLVTGRRNQPQHF.